This is a list of T cell receptor beta chains from one sample in a study of OX40 agonist ivuxolimab in advanced cancers. The data were produced by immunoSEQ multiplex PCR, yet TCRdb's version contains in-frame clones alone and is incomplete. This sample carries 45,000 to 65,000 clones, about nine tenths of them seen once, and the ten largest clones take about 1.8%. This material consisted of CD4+ or CD8+ T cells sorted from blood, taken in a trial of the OX40 agonist ivuxolimab. The origin of the receptors is an adult with an advanced solid tumor such as melanoma, head and neck, liver or kidney cancer. Each CDR3 is given with its conserved first and last residue. The size field is filled for only some rows; it gives once, few, many or a size class.

CDR3aa: CASSLFGGGRATNEQFF
abundance: .
v_gene: TRBV11-2
j_gene: TRBJ2-1

CDR3aa: CASSSSGQTYEQYF
abundance: .
v_gene: TRBV28
j_gene: TRBJ2-7

CDR3aa: CASSLDRASRNTIYF
abundance: .
v_gene: TRBV11-2
j_gene: TRBJ1-3

CDR3aa: CASSLGRQSYGYTF
abundance: .
v_gene: TRBV7-9
j_gene: TRBJ1-2

CDR3aa: CASSEPTIWPQHF
abundance: .
v_gene: TRBV6-1
j_gene: TRBJ1-5

CDR3aa: CASSEDTSYEQYF
abundance: .
v_gene: TRBV25-1
j_gene: TRBJ2-7

CDR3aa: CASSYLDNEAFF
abundance: .
v_gene: TRBV6-6
j_gene: TRBJ1-1

CDR3aa: CASIERGIWGVKDTEAFF
abundance: .
v_gene: TRBV6-1
j_gene: TRBJ1-1

CDR3aa: CASSQDSSSKAFF
abundance: once
v_gene: TRBV14
j_gene: TRBJ1-1

CDR3aa: CASSVDGGLSQPQHF
abundance: .
v_gene: TRBV9
j_gene: TRBJ1-5

CDR3aa: CASTTGGETQYF
abundance: .
v_gene: TRBV6-5
j_gene: TRBJ2-5

CDR3aa: CASSLRMFSGTGELFF
abundance: .
v_gene: TRBV7-8
j_gene: TRBJ2-2

CDR3aa: CASTLPRRENTEAFF
abundance: .
v_gene: TRBV19
j_gene: TRBJ1-1

CDR3aa: CASSIIQGVGNQPQHF
abundance: few
v_gene: TRBV19
j_gene: TRBJ1-5

CDR3aa: CASSPLAHYRDEQYF
abundance: once
v_gene: TRBV7-2
j_gene: TRBJ2-7

CDR3aa: CASSLGINEKLFF
abundance: once
v_gene: TRBV18
j_gene: TRBJ1-4

CDR3aa: CASSLVTGHQPQHF
abundance: .
v_gene: TRBV7-8
j_gene: TRBJ1-5

CDR3aa: CASSPQRGGAYGYTF
abundance: .
v_gene: TRBV11-2
j_gene: TRBJ1-2

CDR3aa: CASFKAGATDTQYF
abundance: .
v_gene: TRBV7-9
j_gene: TRBJ2-3

CDR3aa: CASTSGPNTGELFF
abundance: .
v_gene: TRBV5-1
j_gene: TRBJ2-2

CDR3aa: CASRSTGPYGYTF
abundance: .
v_gene: TRBV28
j_gene: TRBJ1-2

CDR3aa: CASSAFSGRFSGNTIYF
abundance: .
v_gene: TRBV19
j_gene: TRBJ1-3

CDR3aa: CSVEGTGYEQYF
abundance: .
v_gene: TRBV29-1
j_gene: TRBJ2-7

CDR3aa: CASSPLISSLTDTQYF
abundance: .
v_gene: TRBV19
j_gene: TRBJ2-3

CDR3aa: CASLESHEAFF
abundance: .
v_gene: TRBV6-1
j_gene: TRBJ1-1

CDR3aa: CASSVTGTGYSGANVLTF
abundance: .
v_gene: TRBV27
j_gene: TRBJ2-6

CDR3aa: CASSLAGADTGELFF
abundance: .
v_gene: TRBV7-2
j_gene: TRBJ2-2

CDR3aa: CASSQGQVDTEAFF
abundance: .
v_gene: TRBV5-4
j_gene: TRBJ1-1

CDR3aa: CASRAPLTDTQYF
abundance: .
v_gene: TRBV6-5
j_gene: TRBJ2-3

CDR3aa: CASSSDREGNTIYF
abundance: .
v_gene: TRBV27
j_gene: TRBJ1-3

CDR3aa: CASSQDVRDYGYTF
abundance: once
v_gene: TRBV5-6
j_gene: TRBJ1-2

CDR3aa: CASGTAGSYEQYF
abundance: .
v_gene: TRBV28
j_gene: TRBJ2-7

CDR3aa: CASSFPPGPEQYF
abundance: .
v_gene: TRBV7-2
j_gene: TRBJ2-7

CDR3aa: CASSDDPGTGSYGYTF
abundance: .
v_gene: TRBV5-7
j_gene: TRBJ1-2

CDR3aa: CASSFPGQENQPQHF
abundance: .
v_gene: TRBV6-6
j_gene: TRBJ1-5

CDR3aa: CASSYGHGGNIQYF
abundance: .
v_gene: TRBV7-2
j_gene: TRBJ2-4

CDR3aa: CASSLTGYITNYGYTF
abundance: .
v_gene: TRBV5-5
j_gene: TRBJ1-2

CDR3aa: CASSLPGQGSGELFF
abundance: .
v_gene: TRBV6-1
j_gene: TRBJ2-2

CDR3aa: CASGTSRSTDTQYF
abundance: .
v_gene: TRBV7-2
j_gene: TRBJ2-3